This entry describes one T cell receptor (beta chain). The table lists this clonotype with a few counts. The clone's antigen remains unknown. No much larger clonotype is one base removed from it; base qualities were not supplied. This specimen comes from a study of T cell repertoires in cytomegalovirus infection (dated by TCRdb to the late 2010s). As for the study more broadly: Alongside well-studied HLA-B-restricted epitopes, the peptide stimulations were aimed at recently identified HLA-C-restricted CMV epitopes, whose presentation resists viral immunomodulation. Donor HLA type was relevant to the analysis, as public TCR beta signatures indicated carriage of CMV infection together with the matching HLA type. The research as a whole found: The ex vivo response was dominated by HLA-C-restricted CMV-specific TCR beta clonotypes, which also provided the single most frequent clonotype in two of eight donors. In both this cohort and an independent roughly 350-donor cohort, the cumulative frequency of public TCR beta family members distinguished carriers of CMV infection plus the relevant HLA type.

Its CDR3 holds 12 amino acids, cysteine through phenylalanine. The DNA shown is the 36-base CDR3, in frame from base 1. V and J lose 5 bases and 6 bases, and a span of 8 bases separates them. The sample's treatment or condition label, decoded: in vitro stimulation with specific CMV peptide epitopes to enrich CMV-specific T cells. The listed sequencing device is Illumina HiSeq 1500. TCRdb trimmed the raw reads at Q25, called clones with MiXCR and kept productive beta chains. CDR3 protein duplicates are merged, each entry listing the most common genes and DNA. The sample records about 71,000 distinct CDR3 sequences, 20% to 25% of which are singletons. The ten largest clonotypes hold roughly 62% of the sample.

The sample consisted of CD8+ T cells from cultured PBMCs, taken from culture after CMV antigen stimulation. The chain uses TRBV12-3 or TRBV12-4 and TRBJ1-5, with the D gene uncertain. This TCR was recovered from a human donor in good health (CMV status not recorded). Some clones in this sample may be carry-over from other donors' samples. The DNA reads TGTGCCAGCAGTCAAATCATTCAGCCCCAGCATTTT. This yields the protein CASSQIIQPQHF.